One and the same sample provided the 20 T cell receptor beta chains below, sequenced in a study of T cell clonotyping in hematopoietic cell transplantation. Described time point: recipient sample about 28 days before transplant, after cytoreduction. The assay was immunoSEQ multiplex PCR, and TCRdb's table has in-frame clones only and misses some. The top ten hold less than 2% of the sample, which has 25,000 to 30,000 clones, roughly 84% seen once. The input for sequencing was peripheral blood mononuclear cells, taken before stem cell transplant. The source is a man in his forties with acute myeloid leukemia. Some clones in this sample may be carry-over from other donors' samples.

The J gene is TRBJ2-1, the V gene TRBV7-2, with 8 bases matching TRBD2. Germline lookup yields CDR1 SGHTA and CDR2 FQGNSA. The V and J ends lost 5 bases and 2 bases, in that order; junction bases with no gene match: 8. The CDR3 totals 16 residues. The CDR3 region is CASSPGLAPTYNEQFF. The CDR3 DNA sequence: TGTGCCAGCAGCCCCGGACTAGCTCCCACCTACAATGAGCAGTTCTTC. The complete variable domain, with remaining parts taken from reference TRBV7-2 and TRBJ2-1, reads GAGVSQSPSNKVTEKGKDVELRCDPISGHTALYWYRQSLGQGLEFLIYFQGNSAPDKSGLPSDRFSAERTGGSVSTLTIQRTQQEDSAVYLCASSPGLAPTYNEQFFGPGTRLTVL.

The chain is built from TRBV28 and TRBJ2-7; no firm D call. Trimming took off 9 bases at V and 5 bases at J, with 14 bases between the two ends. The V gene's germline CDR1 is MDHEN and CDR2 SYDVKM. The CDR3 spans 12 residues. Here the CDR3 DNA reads TGTGCCAGTCATTCCCTAAAAGACGAGCAGTACTTC. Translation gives CASHSLKDEQYF. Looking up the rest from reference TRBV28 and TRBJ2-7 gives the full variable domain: DVKVTQSSRYLVKRTGEKVFLECVQDMDHENMFWYRQDPGLGLRLIYFSYDVKMKEKGDIPEGYSVSREKKERFSLILESASTNQTSMYLCASHSLKDEQYFGPGTRLTVT.

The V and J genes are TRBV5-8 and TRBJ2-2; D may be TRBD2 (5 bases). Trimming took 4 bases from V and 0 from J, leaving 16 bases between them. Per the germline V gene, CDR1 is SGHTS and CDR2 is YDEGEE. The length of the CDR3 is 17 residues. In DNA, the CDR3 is TGTGCCAGCAGCCGAGGTCAGACTACATCGAACACCGGGGAGCTGTTTTTT. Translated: CASSRGQTTSNTGELFF. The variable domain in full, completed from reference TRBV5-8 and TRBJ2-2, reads EAGVTQSPTHLIKTRGQQATLRCSPISGHTSVYWYQQALGLGLQFLLWYDEGEERNRGNFPPRFSGRQFPNYSSELNVNALELEDSALYLCASSRGQTTSNTGELFFGEGSRLTVL.

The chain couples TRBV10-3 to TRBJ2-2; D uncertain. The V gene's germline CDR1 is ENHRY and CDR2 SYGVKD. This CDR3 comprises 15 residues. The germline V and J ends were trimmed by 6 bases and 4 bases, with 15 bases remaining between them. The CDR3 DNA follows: TGTGCCATCAGAAAGGCCAGTTCGGGCACCGGGGAGCTGTTTTTT. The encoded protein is CAIRKASSGTGELFF.

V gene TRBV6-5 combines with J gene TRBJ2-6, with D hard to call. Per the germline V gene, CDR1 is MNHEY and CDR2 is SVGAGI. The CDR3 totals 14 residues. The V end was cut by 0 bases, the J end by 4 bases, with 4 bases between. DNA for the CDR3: TGTGCCAGCAGTTACTCTTCCGGGGCCAACGTCCTGACTTTC. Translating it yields CASSYSSGANVLTF.

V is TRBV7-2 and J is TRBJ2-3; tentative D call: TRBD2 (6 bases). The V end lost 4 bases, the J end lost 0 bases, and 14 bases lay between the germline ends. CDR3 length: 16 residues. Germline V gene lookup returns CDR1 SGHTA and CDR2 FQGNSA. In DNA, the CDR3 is TGTGCCAGCAGCTGGGGAGGTCAACGCAGCACAGATACGCAGTATTTT. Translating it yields CASSWGGQRSTDTQYF.

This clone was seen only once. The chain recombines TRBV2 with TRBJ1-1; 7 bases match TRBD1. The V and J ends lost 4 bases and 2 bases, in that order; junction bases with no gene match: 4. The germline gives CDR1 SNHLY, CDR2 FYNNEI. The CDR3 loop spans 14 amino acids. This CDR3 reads CASSAQGINTEAFF. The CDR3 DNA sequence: TGTGCCAGCAGTGCACAGGGGATAAACACTGAAGCTTTCTTT.

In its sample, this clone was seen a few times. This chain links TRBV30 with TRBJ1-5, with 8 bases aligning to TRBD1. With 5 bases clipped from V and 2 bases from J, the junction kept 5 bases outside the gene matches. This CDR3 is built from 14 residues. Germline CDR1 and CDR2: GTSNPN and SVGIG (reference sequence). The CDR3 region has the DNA TGTGCCTGGGGGCTGGGACAGGGCAATCAGCCCCAGCATTTT. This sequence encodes CAWGLGQGNQPQHF.

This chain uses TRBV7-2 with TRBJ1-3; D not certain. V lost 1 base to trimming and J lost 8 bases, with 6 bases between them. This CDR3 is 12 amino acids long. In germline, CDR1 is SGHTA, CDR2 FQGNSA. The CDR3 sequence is CASSLVGDTIYF. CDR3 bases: TGTGCCAGCAGCTTAGTTGGGGACACCATATATTTT.

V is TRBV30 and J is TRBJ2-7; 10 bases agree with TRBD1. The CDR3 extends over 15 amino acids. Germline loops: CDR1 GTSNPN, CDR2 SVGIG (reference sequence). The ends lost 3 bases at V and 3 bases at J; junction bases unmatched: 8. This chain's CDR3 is CAWSKETGGNYEQYF. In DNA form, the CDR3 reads TGTGCCTGGAGCAAGGAGACAGGGGGCAACTACGAGCAGTACTTC.

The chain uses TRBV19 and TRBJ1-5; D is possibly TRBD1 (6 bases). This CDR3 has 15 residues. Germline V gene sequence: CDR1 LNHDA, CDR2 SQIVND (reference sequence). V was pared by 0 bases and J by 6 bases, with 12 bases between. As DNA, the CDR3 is TGTGCCAGTAGTATAGAGCCAGCCAGGGGTCAGCCCCAGCATTTT. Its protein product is CASSIEPARGQPQHF.

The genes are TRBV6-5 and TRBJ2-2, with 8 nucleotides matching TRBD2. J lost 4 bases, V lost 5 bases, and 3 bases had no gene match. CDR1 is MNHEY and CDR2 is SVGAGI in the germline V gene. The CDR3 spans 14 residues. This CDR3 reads CASSSGSSTGELFF. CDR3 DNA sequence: TGTGCCAGCAGTAGCGGGAGCTCCACCGGGGAGCTGTTTTTT.

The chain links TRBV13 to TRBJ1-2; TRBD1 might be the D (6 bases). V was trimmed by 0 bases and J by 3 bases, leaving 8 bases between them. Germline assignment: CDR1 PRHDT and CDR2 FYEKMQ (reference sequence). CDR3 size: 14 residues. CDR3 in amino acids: CASSLGSGDYGYTF. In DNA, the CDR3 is TGTGCCAGCAGCTTAGGGTCAGGGGACTATGGCTACACCTTC.

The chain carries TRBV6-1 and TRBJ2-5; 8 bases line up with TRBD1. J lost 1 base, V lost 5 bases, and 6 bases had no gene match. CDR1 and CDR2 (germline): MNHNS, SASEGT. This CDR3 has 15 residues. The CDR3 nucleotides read TGTGCCAGCAGTATTGACAGGGGCCGCCAAGAGACCCAGTACTTC. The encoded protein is CASSIDRGRQETQYF.

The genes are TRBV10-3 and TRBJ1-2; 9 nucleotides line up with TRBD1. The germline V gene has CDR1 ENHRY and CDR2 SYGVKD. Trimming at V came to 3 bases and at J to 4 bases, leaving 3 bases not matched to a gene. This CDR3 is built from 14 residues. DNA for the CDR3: TGTGCCATCAGTGACGGGACAGGGCTCTATGGCTACACCTTC. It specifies CAISDGTGLYGYTF.

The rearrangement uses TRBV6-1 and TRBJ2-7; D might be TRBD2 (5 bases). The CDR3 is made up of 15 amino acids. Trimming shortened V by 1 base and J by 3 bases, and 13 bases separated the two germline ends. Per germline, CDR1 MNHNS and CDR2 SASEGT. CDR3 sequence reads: CASSEGGGVYYEQYF. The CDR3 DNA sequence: TGTGCCAGCAGTGAAGGAGGAGGTGTGTACTACGAGCAGTACTTC.

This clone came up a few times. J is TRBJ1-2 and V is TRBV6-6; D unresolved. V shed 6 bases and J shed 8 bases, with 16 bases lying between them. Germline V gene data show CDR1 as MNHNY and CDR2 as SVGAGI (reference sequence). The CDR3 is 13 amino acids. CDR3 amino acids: CASSTTSRWGYTF. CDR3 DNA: TGTGCCAGCAGCACGACATCGCGATGGGGCTACACCTTC.

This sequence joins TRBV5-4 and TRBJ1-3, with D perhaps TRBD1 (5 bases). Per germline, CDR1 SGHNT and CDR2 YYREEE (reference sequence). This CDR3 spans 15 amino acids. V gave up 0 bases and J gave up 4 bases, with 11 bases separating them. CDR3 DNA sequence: TGTGCCAGCAGCTTGGGCAGGGACGTCGGAAACACCATATATTTT. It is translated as CASSLGRDVGNTIYF. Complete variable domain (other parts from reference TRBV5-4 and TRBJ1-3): ETGVTQSPTHLIKTRGQQVTLRCSSQSGHNTVSWYQQALGQGPQFIFQYYREEENGRGNFPPRFSGLQFPNYSSELNVNALELDDSALYLCASSLGRDVGNTIYFGEGSWLTVV.

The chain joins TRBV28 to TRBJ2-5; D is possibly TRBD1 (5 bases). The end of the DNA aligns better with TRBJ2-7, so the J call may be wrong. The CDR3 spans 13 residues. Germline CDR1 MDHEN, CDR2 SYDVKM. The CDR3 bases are TGTGCCAGCAGTTTAGCGGCCAGGGACGAGCAGTACTTC. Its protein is CASSLAARDEQYF.

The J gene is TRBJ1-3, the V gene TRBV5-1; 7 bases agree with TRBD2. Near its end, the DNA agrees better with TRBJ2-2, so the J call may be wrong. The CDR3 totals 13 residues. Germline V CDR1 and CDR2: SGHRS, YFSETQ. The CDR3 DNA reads TGCGCCAGCTTTACTAGCGACACCGGGGAGCTGTTTTTT. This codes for CASFTSDTGELFF.